This T cell receptor beta chain is drawn from a study of shared clonotypes between healthy human individuals (TCRdb year 2020). Regarding the complete study: A couple of women and a few men aged 18 to 49 years were included in the cohort. For each donor, CD4 naive and CD4 memory were each given three plates, CD8 naive was given two plates, and CD8 memory was given one plate. Blood TCR repertoires of about five healthy adults were deeply sequenced to estimate repertoire size and the extent of clonotype sharing between individuals. Libraries were prepared and TCR repertoires were sequenced by different laboratories using diverse techniques, in order to increase sequencing depth and limit assay-specific biases. Per donor, leukapheresis produced somewhere between about 0.94 and 8.9 billion PBMCs.

The CDR3 measures 11 amino acids from cysteine to phenylalanine. Only the CDR3 DNA stays, 33 bases, in frame from base 1. The junction shows trimming of 8 bases on V and 12 bases on J, plus 16 bases between the germline ends. The germline V gene sets CDR1 to MDHEN and CDR2 to SYDVKM. Study-level results and caveats: Estimated clonotype richness was generally larger for naive than for memory subsets. Compared with non-shared clonotypes, clonotypes shared by all four sorted-subset donors had higher generation probabilities. When a handful of donors were compared, the shared fraction of clonotypes was approximately 5% for naive CD4, around 3.6% for naive CD8, 2.3% for memory CD4, and 0.35% to 0.5% for memory CD8. Incomplete sequencing was indicated by rarefaction of sorted-subset datasets, despite the large sequencing depth. Based on pairwise subsampling, the degree of clonotype sharing among donors was expected to be affected by sequencing depth. Sampling was restricted to blood, and TCR repertoires in tissue are likely to differ from TCR repertoires in blood. Because the study included a small number of donors, the genetic and exposure-history diversity represented was limited.

This clone was seen a single time. No cognate antigen has been identified for it. Per-base qualities were not stored, and no clone one base away is much larger. The donors were healthy, HIV-negative adults with no recently reported acute infections or vaccinations. Every donor was a Caucasian adult living in Nashville, Tennessee, USA. CD8 memory samples were composed of magnetically selected CD45RO+ cells combined with CCR7-negative CD45RA+ effector memory (TemRA) cells. Blood was collected by leukapheresis, and PBMCs were isolated by Ficoll-Histopaque density gradient centrifugation and then cryopreserved in liquid nitrogen vapor phase. Purity and quantity of every magnetically sorted T cell population were checked by analytical flow cytometry. Each sorted fraction had its genomic DNA isolated and then quantified by UV absorbance on a Nanodrop 2000c. TCR CDR3 regions were amplified from genomic DNA by multiplex PCR using the deep immunoSEQ assay. Genomic DNA extracted from each cell subset was distributed evenly over all wells of several immunoSEQ 96-well plates, and each plate served as one replicate. Each replicate PCR for sorted subsets received about 0.2 ug genomic DNA, equal to 30,000 or so T cell genomes. Purified libraries were measured with a Qubit 3.0 fluorometer, size-checked on a Bioanalyzer 2100, and measured again with the KAPA Library Quantification kit. Every immunoSEQ 96-well plate was sequenced on a dedicated single-read 150-cycle Illumina NextSeq 550 flow cell. From the authors' description of their analysis: Because the immunoSEQ output held only junctional sequences and lacked quality scores, the filtering could not match the filtering applied to full-length reads. To assign V/J genes and CDR3, sequences were annotated using PyIR, a Python wrapper for IgBLAST v1.9, with IMGT germline references. Reads with weak V/J assignments (E-value above 1e-6), missing CDR3, stop codons, out-of-frame junctions, or ambiguous translated residues were removed. V3J clonotypes were defined by identical inferred V gene, J gene, and CDR3 amino acid sequence. To compute the percentage overlap between repertoires, the number of shared unique clonotypes was divided by the size of the smaller repertoire. Three approaches were used to assess repertoire richness: RTK rarefaction, the Chao1 estimator, and Recon v2.1 estimates of unobserved clonotypes. Generation probabilities were computed with OLGA for all TCRbeta clonotypes obtained by the gDNA method from a few donors. This immuneACCESS table, as held by TCRdb, lists in-frame sequences with V and J called but not all clones. Of the missing ones, under half trace to an unresolved V gene in checked studies; the others have no known cause. The V and J calls and clone size come from that table; D and trimming were worked out from the DNA. The sample table lists 600,000 to 750,000 clones, roughly 87% of them with a count of one. The biggest ten clones account for more than 30% of the sample.

The rearranged segments are TRBV28 and TRBJ1-2, with no D gene named confidently. This clonotype originated in a man aged 18 to 30 in good health. Some clones in this sample may be carry-over from other donors' samples. The sequenced sample consisted of memory CD8+ T cells from PBMCs. Explained via the paper, the cell subset or site label denotes: CD45RO+ cells pooled with CCR7-negative TemRA cells. The base sequence is TGTGCCAGCGGAATATACAGCTCCCACACCTTC. The translation is CASGIYSSHTF.